The following is a TCR beta chain sequence with its context. The data originate from a study of T-cell reconstitution after alpha-beta-depleted transplantation in children. The V gene's germline CDR1 is SGDLS and CDR2 YYNGEE. The CDR3 is 16 residues long. Deletions cut 1 base from V and 9 bases from J, with 21 bases between. Preparation of the TCRbeta library used unique molecular identifiers. MiXCR, run by TCRdb on the PCR reads, gives a single entry per CDR3 protein. The repertoire has around 580,000 distinct CDR3 sequences, 25% to 30% of them found once; the top ten carry under 45%. The receptor comes from a boy in the first two years of life with Wiskott-Aldrich syndrome, due to receive a stem cell transplant. The chain carries TRBV9 and TRBJ2-3; tentatively, D is TRBD1 (5 bases). The sequencing used PBMCs, collected before TCRalphabeta/CD19-depleted stem cell transplant. This CDR3 is CASSVRGVGPKGTQYF. The CDR3 nucleotides are TGTGCCAGCAGCGTAAGAGGAGTGGGGCCGAAGGGGACGCAGTATTTT.